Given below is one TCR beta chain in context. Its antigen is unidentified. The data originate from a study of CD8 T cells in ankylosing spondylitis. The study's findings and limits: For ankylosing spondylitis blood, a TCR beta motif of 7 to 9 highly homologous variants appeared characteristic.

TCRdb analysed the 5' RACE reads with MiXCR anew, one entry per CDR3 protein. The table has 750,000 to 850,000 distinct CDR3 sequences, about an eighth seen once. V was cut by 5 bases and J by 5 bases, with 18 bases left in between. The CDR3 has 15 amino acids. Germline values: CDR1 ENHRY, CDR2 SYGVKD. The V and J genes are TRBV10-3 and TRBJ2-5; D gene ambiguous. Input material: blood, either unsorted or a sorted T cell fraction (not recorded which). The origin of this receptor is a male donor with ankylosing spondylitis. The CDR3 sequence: CAISSLRAKGETQYF. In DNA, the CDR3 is TGTGCCATCAGTAGTCTAAGGGCTAAAGGGGAGACCCAGTACTTC.